One and the same sample provided the 2 T cell receptor beta chains below, sequenced in a study of CD8 T cells in Susac syndrome (dated by TCRdb to 2018 to 2020). Library prep was done by the immunoSEQ multiplex PCR assay. RNA was extracted with the RNeasy kit and 0.5 to 1 ug was reverse transcribed using random hexamers. Using fastp trimming at Q25 and MiXCR clonotype assembly, TCRdb reanalyzed the public sequencing data and kept in-frame beta chains. Here each entry gathers all rows of one CDR3 protein and keeps the most common genes and DNA. This sample holds approximately 150,000 distinct CDR3 sequences; approximately 94% were observed only once. The top ten clonotypes cover roughly 0.098% of the sample. The source material was CD4+ T cells from PBMCs. The receptors were sampled from a human donor with multiple sclerosis.

The table lists this clonotype with a few counts. The genes are TRBV5-1 and TRBJ2-3, with D tentatively TRBD1 (5 bases). Trimming took off 0 bases at V and 4 bases at J, with 9 bases between the two ends. The CDR3 is 14 amino acids. CDR1 SGHRS and CDR2 YFSETQ come from the germline V gene. Written as DNA, the CDR3 is TGCGCCAGCAGCTTGGCCACAGGAGCAGATACGCAGTATTTT. This translates into CASSLATGADTQYF.

The V call is TRBV6-5, the J call TRBJ2-5; a possible D gene is TRBD2 (5 bases). The CDR3 contains 13 residues. V lost 5 bases and J lost 5, with 12 bases in between. Germline V CDR1 and CDR2: MNHEY, SVGAGI. CDR3 region: CASSDQRLETQYF. The CDR3 DNA is TGTGCCAGCAGTGACCAGCGGCTTGAGACCCAGTACTTC.